This is a list of T cell receptor beta chains from one sample in a study of cytomegalovirus exposure and HLA in healthy donors. Some clones are missing from TCRdb's copy, which holds only in-frame ones; the method was immunoSEQ multiplex PCR. The repertoire holds 110,000 or so clones, with around 66% as singletons. The source material was PBMCs. These receptors were taken from a man younger than 35 in good health and CMV-seropositive. Both conserved end residues are part of each CDR3. D genes are given only for firm matches. The size of a clone is reported for some rows only, either as once, few or many, or as a class for expanded clones.

clone_size | j_call | v_call | d_call | cdr3_nt | cdr3_aa
. | TRBJ1-1 | TRBV23-1 | . | TGCGCCAGCAGTCAACAGGGAACTGAAGCTTTCTTT | CASSQQGTEAFF
few | TRBJ2-7 | TRBV2 | . | TGTGCCAGCAGTGGACTCCGACAGTCTTACGAGCAGTACTTC | CASSGLRQSYEQYF
once | TRBJ2-1 | TRBV5-6 | . | TGTGCCAGCAGCTTGGGAGCTGAGCAGTTCTTC | CASSLGAEQFF
few | TRBJ2-7 | TRBV30 | TRBD1 | TGTGCCTGGAACCGACAGGGGGCCGCCTACGAGCAGTACTTC | CAWNRQGAAYEQYF
. | TRBJ2-7 | TRBV4-1 | . | TGCGCCAGCAGCCAGATAACGGACAACTACGAGCAGTACTTC | CASSQITDNYEQYF
few | TRBJ1-4 | TRBV5-1 | . | TGCGCCAGCAGCTTCTCCCCGGGAGCAAATGAAAAACTGTTTTTT | CASSFSPGANEKLFF
. | TRBJ2-5 | TRBV5-6 | . | TGTGCCAGCAGCTTAGAGGCCAGCCAAGAGACCCAGTACTTC | CASSLEASQETQYF
few | TRBJ2-5 | TRBV5-1 | TRBD1 | TGCGCCAGCAGCTTATGGGACAGGGGTTCGGAGACCCAGTACTTC | CASSLWDRGSETQYF
few | TRBJ1-1 | TRBV5-4 | TRBD1 | TGTGCCAGCAGCGCAGGGACAGCTAACACTGAAGCTTTCTTT | CASSAGTANTEAFF
. | TRBJ2-7 | TRBV5-1 | . | TGCGCCAGCAGCCACAGGGTTCACGAGCAGTACTTC | CASSHRVHEQYF
. | TRBJ1-5 | TRBV1 | . | TGCACCAGCAGCCAAGTCTTCCGAGCCCCGCAACAGGGTTTCAATCAGCCCCAGCATTTT | CTSSQVFRAPQQGFNQPQHF
. | TRBJ2-7 | TRBV30 | . | TGTGCCTGGAGTGTCCAGGCCTTGAGCTCCTACGAGCAGTACTTC | CAWSVQALSSYEQYF
. | TRBJ2-2 | TRBV7-6 | TRBD1 | TGTGCCAGCAGCTATACCACAGGGGGCAGGTACACCGGGGAGCTGTTTTTT | CASSYTTGGRYTGELFF
. | TRBJ1-2 | TRBV18 | TRBD1 | TGTGCCAGCTCACCTCGGGTCCTAATCGGGACAGACTATGGCTACACCTTC | CASSPRVLIGTDYGYTF
. | TRBJ2-5 | TRBV6-5 | . | TGTGCCAGCAGAGGCACGGGGGTGCAAGAGACCCAGTACTTC | CASRGTGVQETQYF
few | TRBJ2-1 | TRBV6-5 | . | TGTGCCAGCAGTTACTCGGCGAGGCGAAGCTACAATGAGCAGTTCTTC | CASSYSARRSYNEQFF
few | TRBJ2-7 | TRBV18 | TRBD2 | TGTGCCAGCTCACAATCCCCCGTGACTAGCGCGCCTGAGCAGTACTTC | CASSQSPVTSAPEQYF
. | TRBJ2-1 | TRBV7-9 | . | TGTGCCAGCAGCTTCTCACAGGGTTATGGCTCCTACAATGAGCAGTTCTTC | CASSFSQGYGSYNEQFF
few | TRBJ2-5 | TRBV4-2 | TRBD2 | TGTGCCAGCAGCCAAGGAGGCGGGGGGGCTGTTCCAGAGACCCAGTACTTC | CASSQGGGGAVPETQYF
. | TRBJ2-1 | TRBV7-9 | . | TGTGCCAGCAGCATCGGGGGGCTTAAAGACGATGAGCAGTTCTTC | CASSIGGLKDDEQFF
. | TRBJ2-2 | TRBV29-1 | TRBD1 | TGCAGCGTAGGACAGGGGGCCGGCGGGGAGCTGTTTTTT | CSVGQGAGGELFF
. | TRBJ2-7 | TRBV6-6 | . | TGTGCCAGCAGTTACTCGATTGGTAGCGGAGCCTACGAGCAGTACTTC | CASSYSIGSGAYEQYF
once | TRBJ2-1 | TRBV7-2 | TRBD2 | TGTGCCAGCAGCTCATCCGGGACTAGCTACAATGAGCAGTTCTTC | CASSSSGTSYNEQFF
. | TRBJ1-2 | TRBV5-8 | TRBD1 | TGTGCCAGCTTCGTAGGGGGCGATGGCTACACCTTC | CASFVGGDGYTF
. | TRBJ2-1 | TRBV6-5 | TRBD2 | TGTGCCAGCAGCGGACTAGCGGGGGGATGTGAGCAGTTCTTC | CASSGLAGGCEQFF
. | TRBJ1-1 | TRBV7-6 | TRBD1 | TGTGCCAGCAGCCGAGCCGGGACAGGGACCGCCATTGGTGAAGCTTTCTTT | CASSRAGTGTAIGEAFF
. | TRBJ2-2 | TRBV4-1 | TRBD2 | TGCGCCAGCAGCCCCAGGACTAGCAGTCGCACCGGGGAGCTGTTTTTT | CASSPRTSSRTGELFF
. | TRBJ1-4 | TRBV29-1 | . | TGCAGCGTTGGACTTGTGACAACTAATGAAAAACTGTTTTTT | CSVGLVTTNEKLFF
few | TRBJ2-2 | TRBV6-6 | . | TGTGCCAGCAGTCCGAAGACAGCTAACACCGGGGAGCTGTTTTTT | CASSPKTANTGELFF
. | TRBJ2-3 | TRBV28 | TRBD1 | TGTGCCAGCAGTTTACTAGGGGGACAGGGGAGCTTTCGCACAGATACGCAGTATTTT | CASSLLGGQGSFRTDTQYF
. | TRBJ1-6 | TRBV6-6 | TRBD1 | TGTGCCAGCAGTCGACAGGGACCCAATTCACCCCTCCACTTT | CASSRQGPNSPLHF
medium-sized | TRBJ2-4 | TRBV6-5 | TRBD1 | TGTGCCAGCAGTTCTGGGACAGAGAGGGACATTCAGTACTTC | CASSSGTERDIQYF
once | TRBJ2-2 | TRBV19 | TRBD2 | TGTGCCAGTAGTCTACTGGGGGGGACGGGGAACACCGGGGAGCTGTTTTTT | CASSLLGGTGNTGELFF
. | TRBJ2-2 | TRBV5-4 | TRBD2 | TGTGCCAGCACCCCGGGGGGTCGAACCGGGGAGCTGTTTTTT | CASTPGGRTGELFF
few | TRBJ2-3 | TRBV10-1 | TRBD2 | TGCGCCAGCAGTGATAGTGGCCTAGCGGGGGGGCCCGCCCACTTGGGTACGCAGTATTTT | CASSDSGLAGGPAHLGTQYF
. | TRBJ2-5 | TRBV7-9 | TRBD1 | TGTGCCAGCAGCTTGGGACAGATAGGGGGCCGGCATGAGACCCAGTACTTC | CASSLGQIGGRHETQYF
once | TRBJ1-5 | TRBV7-9 | . | TGTGCCAGCAGCTTATGGGGGCCCGATCAGCCCCAGCATTTT | CASSLWGPDQPQHF
. | TRBJ2-2 | TRBV30 | . | TGTGCCTGGAAAAGGGGCTTACACACCGGGGAGCTGTTTTTT | CAWKRGLHTGELFF
. | TRBJ2-1 | TRBV5-6 | TRBD1 | TGTGCCAGCAGCCAAGACAGGGCGAGCTCCTACAATGAGCAGTTCTTC | CASSQDRASSYNEQFF
. | TRBJ2-3 | TRBV7-9 | TRBD2 | TGTGCCAGCAGTCTCGTGGGACTAGTATCAGATACGCAGTATTTT | CASSLVGLVSDTQYF
. | TRBJ1-6 | TRBV27 | TRBD1 | TGTGCCAGCAGTTTCCGACTGGACAGGGGGTCACCCCTCCACTTT | CASSFRLDRGSPLHF
. | TRBJ1-6 | TRBV2 | . | TGTGCCAGCAGTGTCTGGGGGGGAAATTCACCCCTCCACTTT | CASSVWGGNSPLHF
few | TRBJ1-1 | TRBV5-3 | . | TGTGCCAGAAGCTTGCGGGCCAGGGGACGCTCCAACACTGAAGCTTTCTTT | CARSLRARGRSNTEAFF
. | TRBJ2-2 | TRBV5-1 | TRBD1 | TGCGCCAGCAGCTTGGAGGGACAGGCAACCGGGGAGCTGTTTTTT | CASSLEGQATGELFF
few | TRBJ1-6 | TRBV6-5 | . | TGTGCCAGCAGTGAGAGGTATTCACCCCTCCACTTT | CASSERYSPLHF
. | TRBJ1-3 | TRBV30 | TRBD1 | TGTGCCTGGAGTACTGGACAGGGTACTGGAAACACCATATATTTT | CAWSTGQGTGNTIYF
. | TRBJ2-7 | TRBV5-1 | TRBD1 | TGCGCCAGCCCACCAGGGACAGGGGGATACGAGCAGTACTTC | CASPPGTGGYEQYF
. | TRBJ2-5 | TRBV28 | . | TGTGCCAGCAGTTTAACAGTTTCGTGGATGGAGACCCAGTACTTC | CASSLTVSWMETQYF
. | TRBJ1-3 | TRBV2 | . | TGTGCCAGCAGTTCAGACGGCAGGGGAAACACCATATATTTT | CASSSDGRGNTIYF
. | TRBJ2-1 | TRBV9 | . | TGTGCCAGCAGCGTGCAGGGGCTCTACAATGAGCAGTTCTTC | CASSVQGLYNEQFF
. | TRBJ2-7 | TRBV5-6 | TRBD2 | TGTGCCAGCAGTGGGACTAATTTTGACGAGCAGTACTTC | CASSGTNFDEQYF
. | TRBJ2-7 | TRBV29-1 | TRBD1 | TGCAGCGTTGAAAGGAGGGACAGGCGAACCTACGAGCAGTACTTC | CSVERRDRRTYEQYF
. | TRBJ2-1 | TRBV5-5 | . | TGTGCCAGCAGCTTGACAGGTTCTGAGCAGTTCTTC | CASSLTGSEQFF
. | TRBJ2-3 | TRBV6-5 | . | TGTGCCAGCAGTGCGCGGGACTTGACGCAGTATTTT | CASSARDLTQYF
. | TRBJ1-4 | TRBV2 | TRBD1 | TGTGCCAGCAGTTGGGACAGGAGGGGTGAAAAACTGTTTTTT | CASSWDRRGEKLFF
. | TRBJ2-6 | TRBV5-1 | . | TGCGCCAGCAGTTGGGCCACAGGGGCCAACGTCCTGACTTTC | CASSWATGANVLTF
. | TRBJ1-5 | TRBV6-5 | TRBD1 | TGTGCCAGCAGTTACCACGGACAGGGCGGTCAGCCCCAGCATTTT | CASSYHGQGGQPQHF
. | TRBJ2-3 | TRBV13 | TRBD1 | TGTGCCAGCAGCTTAAGGGGACAGGGGGTAAGAGATACGCAGTATTTT | CASSLRGQGVRDTQYF
. | TRBJ2-1 | TRBV6-5 | . | TGTGCCAGCAGGTTCAGCGAGATGGTTGGCAATGAGCAGTTCTTC | CASRFSEMVGNEQFF
. | TRBJ1-1 | TRBV7-3 | . | TGTGCCAGCAGCTGGACAGTGAACACTGAAGCTTTCTTT | CASSWTVNTEAFF